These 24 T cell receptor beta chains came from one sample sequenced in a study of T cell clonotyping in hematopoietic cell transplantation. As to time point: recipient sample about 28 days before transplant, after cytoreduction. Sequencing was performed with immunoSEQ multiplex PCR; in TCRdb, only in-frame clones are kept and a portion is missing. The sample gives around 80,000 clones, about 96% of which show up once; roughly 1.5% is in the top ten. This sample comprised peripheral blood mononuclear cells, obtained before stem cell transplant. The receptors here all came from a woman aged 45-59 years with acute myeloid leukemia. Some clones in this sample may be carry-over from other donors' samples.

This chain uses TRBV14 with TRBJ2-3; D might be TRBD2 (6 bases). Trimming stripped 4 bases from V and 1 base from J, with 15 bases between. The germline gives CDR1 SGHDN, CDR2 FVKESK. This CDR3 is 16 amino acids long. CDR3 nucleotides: TGTGCCAGCAGCCGAACGTGGGGAGGAGGCACAGATACGCAGTATTTT. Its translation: CASSRTWGGGTDTQYF.

CDR3 nucleotide sequence: TGTGCCAGCAGCCCGGGGAGGGAAAGGGGCTACACCTTC. As protein: CASSPGRERGYTF. V gene TRBV7-2 combines with J gene TRBJ1-2; D is ambiguous. V was cut by 5 bases and J by 8 bases, with 15 bases left in between. Per the germline V gene, CDR1 is SGHTA and CDR2 is FQGNSA. The CDR3 is made up of 13 amino acids.

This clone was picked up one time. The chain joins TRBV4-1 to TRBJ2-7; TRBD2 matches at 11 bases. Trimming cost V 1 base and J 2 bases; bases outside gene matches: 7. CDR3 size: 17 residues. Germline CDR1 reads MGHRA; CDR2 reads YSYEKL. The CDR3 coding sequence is TGCGCCAGCAGCCAAGGGCTAGCGGGGGGTTCCGCCTACGAGCAGTACTTC. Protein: CASSQGLAGGSAYEQYF.

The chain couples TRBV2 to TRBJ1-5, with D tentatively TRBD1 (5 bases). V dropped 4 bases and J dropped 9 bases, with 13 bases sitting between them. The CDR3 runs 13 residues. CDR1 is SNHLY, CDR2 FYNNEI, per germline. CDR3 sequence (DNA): TGTGCCAGCAGTGGCCAGGGTAGGTCGCCCCAGCATTTT. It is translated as CASSGQGRSPQHF.

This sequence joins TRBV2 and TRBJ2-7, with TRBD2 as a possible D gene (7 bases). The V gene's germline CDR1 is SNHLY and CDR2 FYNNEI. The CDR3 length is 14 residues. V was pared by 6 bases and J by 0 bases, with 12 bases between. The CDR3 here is CASRGGLSSYEQYF. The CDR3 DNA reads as TGTGCCAGCAGAGGGGGACTATCCTCCTACGAGCAGTACTTC.

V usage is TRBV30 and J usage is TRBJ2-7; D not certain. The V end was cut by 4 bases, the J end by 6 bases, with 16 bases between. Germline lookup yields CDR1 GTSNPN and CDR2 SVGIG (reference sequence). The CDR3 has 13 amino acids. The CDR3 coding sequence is TGTGCCTGGACCGGGTCCAAGGTCTCCGAGCAGTACTTC. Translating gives CAWTGSKVSEQYF. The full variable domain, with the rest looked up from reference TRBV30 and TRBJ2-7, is SQTIHQWPATLVQPVGSPLSLECTVEGTSNPNLYWYRQAAGRGLQLLFYSVGIGQISSEVPQNLSASRPQDRQFILSSKKLLLSDSGFYLCAWTGSKVSEQYFGPGTRLTVT.

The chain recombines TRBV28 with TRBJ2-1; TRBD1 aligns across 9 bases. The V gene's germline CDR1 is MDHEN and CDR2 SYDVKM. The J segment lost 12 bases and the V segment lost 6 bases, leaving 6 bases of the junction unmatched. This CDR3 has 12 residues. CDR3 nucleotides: TGTGCCAGCAGCCTCCACAGGGGGCCGCAGTTCTTC. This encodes CASSLHRGPQFF.

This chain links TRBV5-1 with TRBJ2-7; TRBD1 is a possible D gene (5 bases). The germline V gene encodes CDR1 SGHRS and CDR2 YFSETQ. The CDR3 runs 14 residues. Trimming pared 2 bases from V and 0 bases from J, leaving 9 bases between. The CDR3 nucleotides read TGCGCCAGCAGCTTACAGGTGGACTCCTACGAGCAGTACTTC. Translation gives CASSLQVDSYEQYF.

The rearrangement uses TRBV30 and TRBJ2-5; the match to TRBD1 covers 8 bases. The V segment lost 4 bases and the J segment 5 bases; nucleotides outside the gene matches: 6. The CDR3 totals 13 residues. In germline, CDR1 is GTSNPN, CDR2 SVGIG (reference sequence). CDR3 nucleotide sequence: TGTGCCTGGAAGACAGGGGTGGCGGAGACCCAGTACTTC. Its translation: CAWKTGVAETQYF.

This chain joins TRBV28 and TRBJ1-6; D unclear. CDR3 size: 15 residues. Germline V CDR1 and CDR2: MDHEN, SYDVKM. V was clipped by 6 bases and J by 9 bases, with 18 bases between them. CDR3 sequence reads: CASRQVAQAVSPLHF. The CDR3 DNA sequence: TGTGCCAGCAGGCAGGTAGCGCAAGCGGTTTCACCCCTCCACTTT.

The CDR3 DNA follows: TGTGCCAGCAGCCGGGGAGGGGGGAACACTGAAGCTTTCTTT. Protein: CASSRGGGNTEAFF. This chain connects TRBV4-2 to TRBJ1-1; perhaps TRBD1 as D (6 bases). CDR1 LGHNA and CDR2 YNFKEQ come from the germline V gene. V was cut by 4 bases and J by 1 base, with 10 bases left in between. The CDR3 has 14 amino acids.

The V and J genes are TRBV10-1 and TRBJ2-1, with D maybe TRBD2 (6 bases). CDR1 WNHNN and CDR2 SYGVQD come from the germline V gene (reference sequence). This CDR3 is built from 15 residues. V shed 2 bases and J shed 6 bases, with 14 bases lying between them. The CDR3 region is CASSEPGERINEQFF. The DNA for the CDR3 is TGCGCCAGCAGTGAGCCGGGGGAGCGGATCAATGAGCAGTTCTTC.

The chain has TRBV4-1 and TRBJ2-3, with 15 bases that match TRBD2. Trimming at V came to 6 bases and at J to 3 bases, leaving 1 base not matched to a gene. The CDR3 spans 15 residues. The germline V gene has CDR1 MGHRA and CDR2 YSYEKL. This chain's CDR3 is CASRGLAGGTDTQYF. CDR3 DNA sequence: TGCGCCAGCAGGGGACTAGCGGGAGGAACAGATACGCAGTATTTT.

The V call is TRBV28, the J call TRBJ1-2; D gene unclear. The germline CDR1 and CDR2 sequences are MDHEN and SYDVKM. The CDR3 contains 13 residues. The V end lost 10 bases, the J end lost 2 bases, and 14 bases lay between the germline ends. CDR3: CATDLSRNYGYTF. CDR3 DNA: TGTGCCACCGACCTATCACGAAACTATGGCTACACCTTC.

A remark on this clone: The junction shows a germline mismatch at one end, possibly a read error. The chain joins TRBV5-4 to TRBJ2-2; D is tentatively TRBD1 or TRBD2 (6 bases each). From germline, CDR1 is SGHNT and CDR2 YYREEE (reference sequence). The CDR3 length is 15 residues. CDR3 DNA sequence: TGTGCCAGCAGCCCAGACAGGCGGAACACCGGGGGGCTGTTTTTT. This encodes CASSPDRRNTGGLFF.

CDR3 loop: CAWGHEHYEQYF. In DNA form, the CDR3 reads TGTGCCTGGGGACACGAGCACTACGAGCAGTACTTC. The chain has TRBV30 and TRBJ2-7; D is perhaps TRBD1 (5 bases). The CDR3 runs to 12 residues. Germline V gene data show CDR1 as GTSNPN and CDR2 as SVGIG (reference sequence). Trimming cost V 5 bases and J 3 bases, with 11 bases left between them. The variable domain in full, completed from reference TRBV30 and TRBJ2-7, reads SQTIHQWPATLVQPVGSPLSLECTVEGTSNPNLYWYRQAAGRGLQLLFYSVGIGQISSEVPQNLSASRPQDRQFILSSKKLLLSDSGFYLCAWGHEHYEQYFGPGTRLTVT.

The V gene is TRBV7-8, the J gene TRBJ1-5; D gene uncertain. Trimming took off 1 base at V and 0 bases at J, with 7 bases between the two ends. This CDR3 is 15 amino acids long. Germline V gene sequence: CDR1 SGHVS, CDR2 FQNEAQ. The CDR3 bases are TGTGCCAGCAGCTTAGTATCAGATAGCAATCAGCCCCAGCATTTT. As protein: CASSLVSDSNQPQHF.

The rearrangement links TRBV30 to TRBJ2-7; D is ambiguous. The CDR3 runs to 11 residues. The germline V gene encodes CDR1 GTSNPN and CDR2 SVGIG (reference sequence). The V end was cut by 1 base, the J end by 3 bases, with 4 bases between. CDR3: CAWSDSYEQYF. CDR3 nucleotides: TGTGCCTGGAGTGACAGCTACGAGCAGTACTTC.

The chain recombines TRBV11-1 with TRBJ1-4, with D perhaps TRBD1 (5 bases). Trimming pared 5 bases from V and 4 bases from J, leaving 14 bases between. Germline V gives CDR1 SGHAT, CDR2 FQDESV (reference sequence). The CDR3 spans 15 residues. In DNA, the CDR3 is TGTGCCAGCAGCGTGGTGATGGGACTTAATGAAAAACTGTTTTTT. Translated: CASSVVMGLNEKLFF.

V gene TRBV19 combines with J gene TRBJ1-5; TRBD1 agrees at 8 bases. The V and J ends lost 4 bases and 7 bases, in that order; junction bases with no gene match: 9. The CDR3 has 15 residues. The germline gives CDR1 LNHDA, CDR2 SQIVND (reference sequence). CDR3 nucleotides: TGTGCCAGTAGTACCTCTAAGACAGGGGCCCAGCCCCAGCATTTT. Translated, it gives CASSTSKTGAQPQHF.

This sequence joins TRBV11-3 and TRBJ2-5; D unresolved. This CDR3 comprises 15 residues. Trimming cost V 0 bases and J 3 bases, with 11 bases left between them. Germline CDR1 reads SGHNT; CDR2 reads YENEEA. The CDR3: CASSLDGRNEETQYF. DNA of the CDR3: TGTGCCAGCAGCTTAGATGGACGGAACGAAGAGACCCAGTACTTC. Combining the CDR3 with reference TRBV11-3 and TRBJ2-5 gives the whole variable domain EAGVVQSPRYKIIEKKQPVAFWCNPISGHNTLYWYLQNLGQGPELLIRYENEEAVDDSQLPKDRFSAERLKGVDSTLKIQPAELGDSAVYLCASSLDGRNEETQYFGPGTRLLVL.

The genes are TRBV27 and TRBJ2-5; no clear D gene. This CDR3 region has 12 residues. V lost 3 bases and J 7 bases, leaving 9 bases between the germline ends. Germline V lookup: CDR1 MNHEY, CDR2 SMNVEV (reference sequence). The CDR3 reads CASSFGPGTQYF. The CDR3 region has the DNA TGTGCCAGCAGTTTCGGCCCGGGGACCCAGTACTTC.

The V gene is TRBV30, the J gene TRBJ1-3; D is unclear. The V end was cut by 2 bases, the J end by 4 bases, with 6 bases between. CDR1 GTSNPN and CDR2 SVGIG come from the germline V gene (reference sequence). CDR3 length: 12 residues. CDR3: CAWSLVGNTIYF. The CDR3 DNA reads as TGTGCCTGGAGTTTGGTCGGAAACACCATATATTTT.

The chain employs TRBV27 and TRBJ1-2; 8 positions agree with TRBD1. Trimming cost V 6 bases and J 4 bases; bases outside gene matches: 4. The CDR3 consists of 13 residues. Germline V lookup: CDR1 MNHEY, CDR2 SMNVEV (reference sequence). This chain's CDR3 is CASRRGQGYGYTF. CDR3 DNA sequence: TGTGCCAGCAGACGAGGACAGGGCTATGGCTACACCTTC.